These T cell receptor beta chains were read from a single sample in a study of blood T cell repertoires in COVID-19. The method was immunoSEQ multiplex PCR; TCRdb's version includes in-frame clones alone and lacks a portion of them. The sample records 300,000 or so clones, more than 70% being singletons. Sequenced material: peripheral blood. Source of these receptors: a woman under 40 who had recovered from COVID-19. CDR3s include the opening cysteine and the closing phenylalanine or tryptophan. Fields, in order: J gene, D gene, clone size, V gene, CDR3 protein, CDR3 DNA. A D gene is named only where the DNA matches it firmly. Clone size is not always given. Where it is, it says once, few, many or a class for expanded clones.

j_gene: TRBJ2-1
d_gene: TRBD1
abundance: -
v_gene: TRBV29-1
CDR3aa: CSVRRDRRYNEQFF
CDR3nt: TGCAGCGTGCGCCGGGACAGGCGATACAATGAGCAGTTCTTC

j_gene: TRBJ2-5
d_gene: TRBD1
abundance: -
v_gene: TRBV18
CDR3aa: CASSGETGSETQYF
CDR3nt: TGTGCCAGTTCAGGGGAGACAGGGTCGGAGACCCAGTACTTC

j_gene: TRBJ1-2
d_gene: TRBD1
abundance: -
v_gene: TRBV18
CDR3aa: CASSPGDRGPYGYTF
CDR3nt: TGTGCCAGCTCACCAGGGGACAGGGGCCCCTATGGCTACACCTTC

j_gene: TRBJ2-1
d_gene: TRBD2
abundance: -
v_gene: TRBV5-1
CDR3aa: CASTSGYNEQFF
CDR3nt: TGCGCCAGCACTAGCGGGTACAATGAGCAGTTCTTC

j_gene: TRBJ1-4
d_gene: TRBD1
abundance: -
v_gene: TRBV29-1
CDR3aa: CSVERTGGTNEKLFF
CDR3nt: TGCAGCGTTGAGAGGACAGGGGGTACTAATGAAAAACTGTTTTTT

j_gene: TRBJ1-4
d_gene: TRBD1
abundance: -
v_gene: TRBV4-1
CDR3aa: CASSQVQGAREKLFF
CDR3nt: TGCGCCAGCAGCCAAGTGCAGGGGGCCCGGGAAAAACTGTTTTTT

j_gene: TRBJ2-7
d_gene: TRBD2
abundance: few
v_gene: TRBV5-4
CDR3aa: CASSAPGLANSYEQYF
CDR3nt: TGTGCCAGCAGCGCCCCGGGACTAGCGAACTCCTACGAGCAGTACTTC

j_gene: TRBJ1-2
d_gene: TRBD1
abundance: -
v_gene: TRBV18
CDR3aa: CASSRGTGPTTYGYTF
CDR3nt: TGTGCCAGCTCACGCGGGACAGGGCCCACCACCTATGGCTACACCTTC

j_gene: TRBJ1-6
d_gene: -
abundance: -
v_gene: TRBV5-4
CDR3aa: CASRGGPTGSPLHF
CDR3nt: TGTGCCAGCAGGGGGGGACCTACTGGTTCACCCCTCCACTTT

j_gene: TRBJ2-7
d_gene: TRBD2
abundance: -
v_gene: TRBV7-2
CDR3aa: CASSPRGSSGAYEQYF
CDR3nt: TGTGCCAGCAGCCCGCGAGGATCTAGCGGAGCTTACGAGCAGTACTTC

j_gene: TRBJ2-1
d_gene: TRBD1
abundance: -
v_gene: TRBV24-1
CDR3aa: CATSDPAGGHNEQFF
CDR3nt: TGTGCCACCAGTGATCCGGCAGGGGGACACAATGAGCAGTTCTTC

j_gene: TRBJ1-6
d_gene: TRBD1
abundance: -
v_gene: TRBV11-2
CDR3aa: CASRNTVGTGASPLHF
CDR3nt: TGTGCCAGCAGAAACACCGTTGGGACAGGGGCTTCACCCCTCCACTTT

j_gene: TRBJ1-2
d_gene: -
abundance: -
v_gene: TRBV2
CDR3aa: CASSETLAGYTF
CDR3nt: TGTGCCAGCAGTGAAACCCTGGCTGGCTACACCTTC

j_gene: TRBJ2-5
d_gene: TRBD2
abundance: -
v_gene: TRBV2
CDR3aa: CASKAGGETQYF
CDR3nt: TGTGCCAGCAAAGCGGGGGGCGAGACCCAGTACTTC

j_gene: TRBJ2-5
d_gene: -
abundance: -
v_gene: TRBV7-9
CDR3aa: CASSDQRTPLFGTQYF
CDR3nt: TGTGCCAGCAGCGACCAACGGACACCCCTTTTTGGGACCCAGTACTTC

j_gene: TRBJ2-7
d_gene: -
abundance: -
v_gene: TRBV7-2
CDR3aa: CASSPEVGRYEQYF
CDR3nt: TGTGCCAGCAGCCCAGAGGTAGGGAGGTACGAGCAGTACTTC

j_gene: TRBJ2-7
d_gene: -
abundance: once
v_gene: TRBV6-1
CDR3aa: CASSEAGYEQYF
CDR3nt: TGTGCCAGCAGTGAGGCAGGGTACGAGCAGTACTTC

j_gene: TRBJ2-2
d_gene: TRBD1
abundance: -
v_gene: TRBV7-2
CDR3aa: CASSLGRGQGGLFF
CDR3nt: TGTGCCAGCAGCTTGGGCAGGGGACAGGGCGGGCTGTTTTTT

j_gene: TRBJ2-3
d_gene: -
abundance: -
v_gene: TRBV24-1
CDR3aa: CATSSRGASARTDTQYF
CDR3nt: TGTGCCACCAGTTCCCGTGGGGCTAGCGCTCGCACAGATACGCAGTATTTT

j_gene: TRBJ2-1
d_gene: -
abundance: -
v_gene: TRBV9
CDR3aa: CASSVEPGNEQFF
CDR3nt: TGTGCCAGCAGCGTAGAACCGGGCAATGAGCAGTTCTTC

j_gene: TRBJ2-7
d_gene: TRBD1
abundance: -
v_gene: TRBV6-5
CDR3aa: CASWNRGFSYEQYF
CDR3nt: TGTGCCAGCTGGAACAGGGGGTTCTCCTACGAGCAGTACTTC

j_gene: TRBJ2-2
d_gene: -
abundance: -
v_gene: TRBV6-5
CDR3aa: CASSITGINTGELFF
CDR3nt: TGTGCCAGCAGCATAACAGGGATCAACACCGGGGAGCTGTTTTTT

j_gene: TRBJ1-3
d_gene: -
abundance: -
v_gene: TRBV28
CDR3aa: CASSLGGLPGLSGNTIYF
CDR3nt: TGTGCCAGCAGTTTAGGGGGGTTGCCAGGGCTCTCTGGAAACACCATATATTTT

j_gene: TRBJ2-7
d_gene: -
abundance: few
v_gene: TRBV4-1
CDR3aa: CASSQDHSSYEQYF
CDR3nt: TGCGCCAGCAGCCAAGATCACAGCTCCTACGAGCAGTACTTC

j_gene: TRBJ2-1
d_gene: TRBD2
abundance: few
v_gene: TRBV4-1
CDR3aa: CASSHGAGGRHYNEQFF
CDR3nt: TGCGCCAGCAGCCACGGAGCGGGGGGAAGACACTACAATGAGCAGTTCTTC

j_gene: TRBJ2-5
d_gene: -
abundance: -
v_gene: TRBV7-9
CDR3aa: CASSFKLAGRGETQYF
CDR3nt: TGTGCCAGCAGCTTCAAACTAGCTGGCCGGGGGGAGACCCAGTACTTC

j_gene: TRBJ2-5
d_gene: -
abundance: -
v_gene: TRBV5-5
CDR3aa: CASSLLETQYF
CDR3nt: TGTGCCAGCAGCCTTCTCGAGACCCAGTACTTC

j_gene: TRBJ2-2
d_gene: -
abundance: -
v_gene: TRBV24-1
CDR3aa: CATSDTGLTDTGELFF
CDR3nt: TGTGCCACCAGTGATACAGGGTTGACGGACACCGGGGAGCTGTTTTTT

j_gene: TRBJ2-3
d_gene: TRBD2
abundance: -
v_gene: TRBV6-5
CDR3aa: CAGTFAGGSTDTQYF
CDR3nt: TGTGCCGGAACTTTTGCGGGGGGGAGCACAGATACGCAGTATTTT

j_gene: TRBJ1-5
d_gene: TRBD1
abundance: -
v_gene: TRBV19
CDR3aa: CASSIRDRYQPQHF
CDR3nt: TGTGCCAGTAGTATCCGGGACAGATATCAGCCCCAGCATTTT

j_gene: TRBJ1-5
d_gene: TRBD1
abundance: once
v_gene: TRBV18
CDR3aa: CASSPSGGRGNQPQHF
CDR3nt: TGTGCCAGCTCACCGTCAGGGGGAAGAGGCAATCAGCCCCAGCATTTT

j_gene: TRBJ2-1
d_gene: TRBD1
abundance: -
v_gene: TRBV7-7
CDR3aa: CASSFGQGAYNEQFF
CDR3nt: TGTGCCAGCAGCTTCGGACAGGGGGCCTACAATGAGCAGTTCTTC

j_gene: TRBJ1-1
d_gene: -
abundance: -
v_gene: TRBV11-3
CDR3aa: CASSLNRNTEAFF
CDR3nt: TGTGCCAGCAGCTTAAATAGGAACACTGAAGCTTTCTTT

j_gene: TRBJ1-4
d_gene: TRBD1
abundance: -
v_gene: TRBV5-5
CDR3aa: CASSSPGQPNEKLFF
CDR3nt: TGTGCCAGCAGCTCGCCGGGACAGCCTAATGAAAAACTGTTTTTT

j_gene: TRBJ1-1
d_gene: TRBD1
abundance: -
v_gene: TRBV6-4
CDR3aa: CASSWTGTTEAFF
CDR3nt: TGTGCCAGCAGCTGGACAGGGACCACTGAAGCTTTCTTT

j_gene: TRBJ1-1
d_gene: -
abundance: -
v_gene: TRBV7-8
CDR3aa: CASSLKGGRSTEAFF
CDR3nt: TGTGCCAGCAGCCTAAAAGGGGGAAGGAGTACTGAAGCTTTCTTT

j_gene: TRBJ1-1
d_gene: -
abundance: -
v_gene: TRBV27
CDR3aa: CASSLGGGPEAFF
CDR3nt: TGTGCCAGCAGTTTGGGCGGGGGCCCTGAAGCTTTCTTT

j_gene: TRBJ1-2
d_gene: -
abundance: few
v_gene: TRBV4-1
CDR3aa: CASSPGLTNYGYTF
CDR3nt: TGCGCCAGCAGCCCAGGACTTACCAACTATGGCTACACCTTC

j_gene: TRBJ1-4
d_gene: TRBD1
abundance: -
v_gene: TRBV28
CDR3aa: CASSLRTGGEKLFF
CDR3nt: TGTGCCAGCAGTCTAAGGACAGGGGGAGAAAAACTGTTTTTT

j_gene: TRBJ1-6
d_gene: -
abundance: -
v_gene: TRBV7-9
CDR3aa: CASRREFYNSPLHF
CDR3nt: TGTGCCAGCAGGCGGGAATTTTATAATTCACCCCTCCACTTT

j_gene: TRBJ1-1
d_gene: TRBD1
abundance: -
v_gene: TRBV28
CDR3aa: CASSLVGTGKGGAFF
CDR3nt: TGTGCCAGCAGTTTGGTGGGGACAGGGAAAGGGGGAGCTTTCTTT

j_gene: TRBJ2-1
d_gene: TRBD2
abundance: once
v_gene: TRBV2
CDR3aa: CASRPSGGADNEQFF
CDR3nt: TGTGCCAGCAGGCCAAGCGGGGGGGCCGACAATGAGCAGTTCTTC

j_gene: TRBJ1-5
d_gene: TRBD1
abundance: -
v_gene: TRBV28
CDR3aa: CASIQGARNQPQHF
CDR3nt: TGTGCCAGCATCCAGGGGGCGCGGAATCAGCCCCAGCATTTT

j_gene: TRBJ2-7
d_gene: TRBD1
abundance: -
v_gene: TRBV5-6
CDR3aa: CASSVDRDHEQYF
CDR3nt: TGTGCCAGCAGCGTTGACAGGGACCACGAGCAGTACTTC

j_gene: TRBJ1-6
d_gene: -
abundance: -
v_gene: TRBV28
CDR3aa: CASSLLAGNSPLHF
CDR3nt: TGTGCCAGCAGTTTATTGGCGGGGAATTCACCCCTCCACTTT

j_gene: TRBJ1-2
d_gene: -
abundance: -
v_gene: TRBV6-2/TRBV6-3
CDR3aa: CASSYRYQGISF
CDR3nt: TGTGCCAGCAGTTACCGATACCAGGGAATCTCCTTC

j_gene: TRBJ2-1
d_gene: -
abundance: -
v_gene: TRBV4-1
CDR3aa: CASSLTANEQFF
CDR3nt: TGCGCCAGCAGCCTAACAGCCAATGAGCAGTTCTTC

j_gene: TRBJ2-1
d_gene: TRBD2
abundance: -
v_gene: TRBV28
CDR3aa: CASSKSGGLIYNEQFF
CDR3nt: TGTGCCAGCAGTAAGAGCGGGGGGTTGATCTACAATGAGCAGTTCTTC

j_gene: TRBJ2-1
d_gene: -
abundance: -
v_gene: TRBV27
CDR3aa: CASSLGRGGNEQFF
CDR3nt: TGTGCCAGCAGTTTAGGGAGGGGGGGCAATGAGCAGTTCTTC

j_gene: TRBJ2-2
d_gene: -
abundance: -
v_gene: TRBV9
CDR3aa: CASSQTARGGLNTGELFF
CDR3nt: TGTGCCAGCAGCCAAACCGCGAGGGGGGGCCTAAACACCGGGGAGCTGTTTTTT

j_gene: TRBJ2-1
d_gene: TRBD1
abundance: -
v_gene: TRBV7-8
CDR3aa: CATSRDRTYNEQFF
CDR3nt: TGTGCCACCTCACGGGACAGAACTTACAATGAGCAGTTCTTC

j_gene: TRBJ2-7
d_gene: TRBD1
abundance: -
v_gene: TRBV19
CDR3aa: CASSRGQGARASSYEQYF
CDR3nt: TGTGCCAGTAGTAGAGGCCAGGGGGCAAGGGCATCTTCCTACGAGCAGTACTTC

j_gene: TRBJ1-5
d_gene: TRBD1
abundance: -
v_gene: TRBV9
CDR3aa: CASSRGGAANQPQHF
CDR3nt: TGCGCCAGCAGCAGGGGGGGGGCCGCAAATCAGCCCCAGCATTTT

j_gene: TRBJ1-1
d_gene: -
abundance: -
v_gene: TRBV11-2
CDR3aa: CASSWGLGNTEAFF
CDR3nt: TGTGCCAGCAGCTGGGGACTGGGGAACACTGAAGCTTTCTTT

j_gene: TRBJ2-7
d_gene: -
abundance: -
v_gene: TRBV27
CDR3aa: CASSHKQGPEEQYF
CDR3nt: TGTGCCAGCAGTCACAAACAGGGTCCGGAAGAGCAGTACTTC